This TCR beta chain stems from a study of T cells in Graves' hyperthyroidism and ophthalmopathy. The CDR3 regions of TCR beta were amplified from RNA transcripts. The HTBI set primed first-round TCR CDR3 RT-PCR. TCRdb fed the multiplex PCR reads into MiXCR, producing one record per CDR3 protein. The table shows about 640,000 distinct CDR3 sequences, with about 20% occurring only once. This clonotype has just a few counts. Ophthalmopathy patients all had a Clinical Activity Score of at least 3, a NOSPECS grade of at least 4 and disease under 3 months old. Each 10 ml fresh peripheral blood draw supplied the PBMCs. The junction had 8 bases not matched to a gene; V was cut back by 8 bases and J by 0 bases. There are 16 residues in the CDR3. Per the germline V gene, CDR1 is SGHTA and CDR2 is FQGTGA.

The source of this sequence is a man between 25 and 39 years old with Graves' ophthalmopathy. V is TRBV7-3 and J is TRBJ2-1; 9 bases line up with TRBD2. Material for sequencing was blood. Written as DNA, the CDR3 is TGTGCCAGCGGTTTAGCGGGGGCAAGCTCCTACAATGAGCAGTTCTTC. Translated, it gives CASGLAGASSYNEQFF.